A single sample is the source of the 20 T cell receptor beta chains below, sequenced in a study of Ad26.COV2.S vaccination and SARS-CoV-2 variants. Stated treatment: over 15 received Ad26.COV2.S at low or high dose, single or two shots; about 5 received placebo; per-sample allocation not given. Day 63 after the first vaccine or placebo injection was the time point for sampling. Profiling relied on immunoSEQ multiplex PCR, and the TCRdb table lists in-frame clones only, not all of them. The profile shows hundreds of thousands of clones, roughly nine tenths of them singletons. This specimen was peripheral blood, taken in a trial of Ad26.COV2.S vaccine versus placebo. These TCRs come from a person aged 18-65 years who received the Ad26.COV2.S COVID-19 vaccine or a placebo.

The chain combines TRBV5-4 with TRBJ2-7; possibly TRBD1 for D (6 bases). V lost 8 bases and J 4 bases, leaving 19 bases between the germline ends. Germline V gene data show CDR1 as SGHNT and CDR2 as YYREEE (reference sequence). The CDR3 covers 14 residues. CDR3 bases: TGTGCCAGGAGACAGGAGGTAAGTGTTTACGAGCAGTACGTC. The encoded protein is CARRQEVSVYEQYV.

This chain connects TRBV5-4 to TRBJ2-4; a weak D match, TRBD1 (6 bases). Trimming removed 10 bases at V and 5 bases at J, with 13 bases between. This CDR3 spans 12 amino acids. Germline CDR1 reads SGHNT; CDR2 reads YYREEE (reference sequence). CDR3 sequence: CAWAGVQNIQYF. The DNA of the CDR3 is TGTGCCTGGGCAGGGGTCCAAAACATTCAGTACTTC.

The chain recombines TRBV7-3 with TRBJ2-3; D is undetermined. The CDR3 spans 13 residues. The germline CDR1 and CDR2 sequences are SGHTA and FQGTGA. V was pared by 5 bases and J by 4 bases, with 10 bases between. The CDR3 coding sequence is TGTGCCAGCAGCCCATCAGGCCCAGATACGCAGTATTTT. It yields the protein CASSPSGPDTQYF.

This clone was seen a single time. This sequence joins TRBV7-9 and TRBJ2-5; the D gene is possibly TRBD1 (6 bases). Trimming removed 8 bases from V and 2 bases from J, with 15 bases in between. This CDR3 region has 14 residues. Germline-derived CDR1 and CDR2 are SEHNR and FQNEAQ (reference sequence). The CDR3 coding sequence is TGTGCCAGCGTACAGGGTTATGGGCAAGAGACCCAGTACTTC. Translating it yields CASVQGYGQETQYF.

This chain joins TRBV5-1 and TRBJ1-6; 8 positions match TRBD1. This CDR3 region has 19 residues. V dropped 3 bases and J dropped 3; count of bases not matched to a gene: 14. The germline gives CDR1 SGHRS, CDR2 YFSETQ. The CDR3, as DNA: TGCGCCAGCAGCTCCACTACATCCTCAGGGGGCAGCTATAATTCACCCCTCCACTTT. Protein product: CASSSTTSSGGSYNSPLHF.

The chain joins TRBV10-3 to TRBJ2-7, with TRBD2 as a possible D gene (7 bases). The length of the CDR3 is 14 residues. V shed 3 bases and J shed 3 bases, with 12 bases lying between them. Germline V lookup: CDR1 ENHRY, CDR2 SYGVKD. This chain's CDR3 is CAISEQGLRYEQYV. DNA of the CDR3: TGTGCCATCAGTGAACAGGGACTACGCTACGAGCAGTACGTC.

The chain joins TRBV4-1 to TRBJ2-3, with 7 nucleotides matching TRBD1. CDR3 length: 15 residues. Trimming cost V 4 bases and J 3 bases; bases outside gene matches: 7. The germline CDR1 and CDR2 sequences are MGHRA and YSYEKL. In DNA, the CDR3 is TGCGCCAGCAGCCTACAGGGGTTAGAAACAGATACGCAGTATTTT. As protein: CASSLQGLETDTQYF.

In DNA form, the CDR3 reads TGTGCCAGCAGCCCAGCCGCGGGGCATGTTACTCTCAATGAGCAGTTCTTC. It is translated as CASSPAAGHVTLNEQFF. This chain links TRBV5-8 with TRBJ2-1, with a weak D call TRBD2 (6 bases). This CDR3 is built from 17 residues. Trimming left V 4 bases short and J 6 bases short, with 23 bases between. Germline V gives CDR1 SGHTS, CDR2 YDEGEE.

This sequence joins TRBV2 and TRBJ1-4; tentatively, D is TRBD1 (6 bases). The CDR3 has 15 amino acids. In germline, CDR1 is SNHLY, CDR2 FYNNEI. Trimming stripped 7 bases from V and 10 bases from J, with 22 bases between. The CDR3 DNA is TGTGCCAGCATTCCAGAGGGGGGTCAAGGGGGAAAACTGTTTTTT. Its translation: CASIPEGGQGGKLFF.

The V call is TRBV6-2 or TRBV6-3, the J call TRBJ2-3, with 8 positions matching TRBD1. V trimming: 5 bases; J trimming: 6 bases; junction bases outside the gene matches: 13. Looked up from germline, CDR1 is MNHEY and CDR2 is SVGEGT. The CDR3 runs to 16 residues. This CDR3 reads CASSGIDRGTGDTQYF. The DNA for the CDR3 is TGTGCCAGCAGTGGAATAGACAGGGGCACCGGGGATACGCAGTATTTT.

The chain has TRBV11-3 and TRBJ1-3, with D unclear. Germline V gene lookup returns CDR1 SGHNT and CDR2 YENEEA. The germline V and J ends were trimmed by 5 bases and 0 bases, with 14 bases remaining between them. This CDR3 is built from 16 residues. The CDR3 spells CASSPRTGLSGNTIYF. The CDR3 bases are TGTGCCAGCAGCCCCAGGACGGGCCTCTCTGGAAACACCATATATTTT.

The CDR3 spells CASSSQGQQTQYF. The CDR3 DNA reads as TGTGCCAGCAGCTCACAGGGCCAGCAGACCCAGTACTTC. The chain combines TRBV7-3 with TRBJ2-5; weak D call: TRBD1 (6 bases). The CDR3 has 13 amino acids. V gave up 4 bases and J gave up 6 bases, with 12 bases separating them. CDR1 is SGHTA, CDR2 FQGTGA, per germline.

The rearrangement joins TRBV11-2 to TRBJ1-1, with D maybe TRBD1 (5 bases). V gave up 0 bases and J gave up 1 base, with 6 bases separating them. This CDR3 is built from 14 residues. Germline V lookup: CDR1 SGHAT, CDR2 FQNNGV. The CDR3 coding sequence is TGTGCCAGCAGCTTAGATGGGGCGAACACTGAAGCTTTCTTT. Amino acids: CASSLDGANTEAFF.

V gene TRBV7-9 combines with J gene TRBJ2-7; a weak D match, TRBD2 (5 bases). The germline V and J ends were trimmed by 2 bases and 1 base, with 6 bases remaining between them. The CDR3 loop spans 13 amino acids. The germline gives CDR1 SEHNR, CDR2 FQNEAQ (reference sequence). CDR3 sequence reads: CASSLRGSYEQYV. CDR3 bases: TGTGCCAGCAGCTTACGAGGGTCCTACGAGCAGTACGTC.

This clone was detected a few times. This specimen includes other DNA sequences encoding the same CDR3. The chain joins TRBV5-1 to TRBJ1-1, with D tentatively TRBD1 (6 bases). V lost 3 bases, J lost 1 base, and 7 bases lay in between. The germline V gene encodes CDR1 SGHRS and CDR2 YFSETQ. This CDR3 spans 13 amino acids. The CDR3 DNA reads as TGCGCCAGCAGCTCGGGACAGAACACTGAAGCTTTCTTT. It translates to CASSSGQNTEAFF. Drawing the rest from reference TRBV5-1 and TRBJ1-1, the complete variable domain is KAGVTQTPRYLIKTRGQQVTLSCSPISGHRSVSWYQQTPGQGLQFLFEYFSETQRNKGNFPGRFSGRQFSNSRSEMNVSTLELGDSALYLCASSSGQNTEAFFGQGTRLTVV.

This rearrangement joins TRBV7-9 to TRBJ2-1; 8 bases are a match to TRBD1. This CDR3 is 12 amino acids long. Germline V gives CDR1 SEHNR, CDR2 FQNEAQ (reference sequence). V shed 4 bases and J 9 bases; nucleotides not matched to a gene: 2. The CDR3 DNA sequence: TGTGCCAGCAGCTGGACAGGGACTGAGCAGTTCTTC. This gives the protein CASSWTGTEQFF. Full variable domain (rest looked up from reference TRBV7-9 and TRBJ2-1): DTGVSQNPRHKITKRGQNVTFRCDPISEHNRLYWYRQTLGQGPEFLTYFQNEAQLEKSRLLSDRFSAERPKGSFSTLEIQRTEQGDSAMYLCASSWTGTEQFFGPGTRLTVL.

The CDR3 coding sequence is TGTGCCAGCAGCCAGAGAGAGACTGGGGCCAACGTCCTGACTTTC. This codes for CASSQRETGANVLTF. The chain combines TRBV6-2 or TRBV6-3 with TRBJ2-6; D remains ambiguous. The V end was cut by 6 bases, the J end by 2 bases, with 11 bases between. Germline V gene lookup returns CDR1 MNHEY and CDR2 SVGEGT. CDR3 length equals 15 residues.

J is TRBJ2-1 and V is TRBV19; a weak D match, TRBD2 (5 bases). Germline values: CDR1 LNHDA, CDR2 SQIVND (reference sequence). Trimming took off 5 bases at V and 0 bases at J, with 11 bases between the two ends. This CDR3 has 15 amino acids. CDR3 sequence: CASSAAGLSYNEQFF. CDR3 DNA: TGTGCCAGTAGTGCCGCGGGCCTCTCCTACAATGAGCAGTTCTTC.

V gene TRBV4-3 combines with J gene TRBJ2-5; D may be TRBD1 (5 bases). The CDR3 is 15 residues long. From germline, CDR1 is LGHNA and CDR2 YSLEER. V dropped 1 base and J dropped 2 bases, with 11 bases sitting between them. The CDR3 nucleotides are TGCGCCAGCAGCCAAGTCGTAGGGGATCAAGAGACCCAGTACTTC. Its translation is CASSQVVGDQETQYF.

V is TRBV4-2 and J is TRBJ2-5, with 9 positions matching TRBD2. This CDR3 region has 17 residues. The junction had 9 bases not matched to a gene; V was cut back by 0 bases and J by 4 bases. Germline assignment: CDR1 LGHNA and CDR2 YNFKEQ. The CDR3 here is CASSQEGGGAEGETQYF. As DNA, the CDR3 is TGTGCCAGCAGCCAAGAAGGCGGGGGGGCTGAGGGAGAGACCCAGTACTTC.